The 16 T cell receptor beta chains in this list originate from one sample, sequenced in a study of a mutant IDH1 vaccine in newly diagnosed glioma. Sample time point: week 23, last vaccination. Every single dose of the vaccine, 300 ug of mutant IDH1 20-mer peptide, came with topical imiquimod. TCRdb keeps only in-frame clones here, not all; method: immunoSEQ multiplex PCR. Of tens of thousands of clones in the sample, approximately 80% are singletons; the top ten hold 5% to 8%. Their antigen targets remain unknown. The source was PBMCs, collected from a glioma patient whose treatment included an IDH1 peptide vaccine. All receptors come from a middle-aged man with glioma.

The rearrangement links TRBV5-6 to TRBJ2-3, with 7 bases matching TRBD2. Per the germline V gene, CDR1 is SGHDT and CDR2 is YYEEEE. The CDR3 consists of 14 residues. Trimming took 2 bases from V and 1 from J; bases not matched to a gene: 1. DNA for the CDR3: TGTGCCAGCAGCTTCGGACTAGGCACAGATACGCAGTATTTT. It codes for CASSFGLGTDTQYF.

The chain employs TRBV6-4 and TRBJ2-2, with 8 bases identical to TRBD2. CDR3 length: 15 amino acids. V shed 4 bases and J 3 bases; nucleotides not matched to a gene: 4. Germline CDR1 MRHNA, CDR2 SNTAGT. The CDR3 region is CASSAGGFYTGELFF. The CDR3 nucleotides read TGTGCCAGCAGTGCGGGGGGGTTCTACACCGGGGAGCTGTTTTTT.

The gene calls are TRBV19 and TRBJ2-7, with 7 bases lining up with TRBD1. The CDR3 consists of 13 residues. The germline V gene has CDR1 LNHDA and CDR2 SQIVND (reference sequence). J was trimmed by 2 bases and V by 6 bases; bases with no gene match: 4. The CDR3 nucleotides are TGTGCCAGTAGACGGGACAGCGCCTACGAGCAGTACTTC. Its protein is CASRRDSAYEQYF.

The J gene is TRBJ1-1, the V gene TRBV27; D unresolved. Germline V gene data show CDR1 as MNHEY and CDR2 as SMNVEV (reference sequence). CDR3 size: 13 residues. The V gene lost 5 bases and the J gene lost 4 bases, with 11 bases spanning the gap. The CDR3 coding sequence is TGTGCCAGCAGTCACGAGACGGGCACTGAAGCTTTCTTT. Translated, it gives CASSHETGTEAFF.

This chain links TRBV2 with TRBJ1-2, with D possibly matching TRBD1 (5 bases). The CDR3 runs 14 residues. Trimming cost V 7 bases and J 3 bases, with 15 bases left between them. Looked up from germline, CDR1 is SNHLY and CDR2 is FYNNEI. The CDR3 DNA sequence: TGTGCCAGCAAAGCGGGGGAGAGGGACTATGGCTACACCTTC. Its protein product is CASKAGERDYGYTF.

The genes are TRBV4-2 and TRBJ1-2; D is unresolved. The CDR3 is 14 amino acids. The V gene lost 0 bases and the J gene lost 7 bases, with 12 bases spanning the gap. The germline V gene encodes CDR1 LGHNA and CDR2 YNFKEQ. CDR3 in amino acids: CASSQDRPWGGYTF. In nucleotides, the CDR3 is TGTGCCAGCAGCCAAGATCGCCCGTGGGGTGGCTACACCTTC.

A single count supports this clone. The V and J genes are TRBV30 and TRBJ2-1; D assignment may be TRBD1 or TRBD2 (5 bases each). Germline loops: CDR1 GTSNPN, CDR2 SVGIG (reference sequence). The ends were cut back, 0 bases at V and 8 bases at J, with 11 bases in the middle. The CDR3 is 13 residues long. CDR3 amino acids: CAWSVSGQDEQFF. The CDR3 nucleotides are TGTGCCTGGAGTGTTTCGGGGCAGGATGAGCAGTTCTTC.

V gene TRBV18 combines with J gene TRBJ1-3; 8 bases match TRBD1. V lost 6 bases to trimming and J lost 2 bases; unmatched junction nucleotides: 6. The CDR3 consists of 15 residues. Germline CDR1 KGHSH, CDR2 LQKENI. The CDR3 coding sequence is TGTGCCAGCTCGGGGACAGGAGACACTGGAAACACCATATATTTT. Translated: CASSGTGDTGNTIYF.

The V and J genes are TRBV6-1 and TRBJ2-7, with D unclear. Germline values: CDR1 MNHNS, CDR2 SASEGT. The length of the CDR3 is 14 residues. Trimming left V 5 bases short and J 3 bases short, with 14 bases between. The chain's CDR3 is CASSKLVADYEQYF. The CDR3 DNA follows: TGTGCCAGCAGTAAGTTGGTCGCGGACTACGAGCAGTACTTC.

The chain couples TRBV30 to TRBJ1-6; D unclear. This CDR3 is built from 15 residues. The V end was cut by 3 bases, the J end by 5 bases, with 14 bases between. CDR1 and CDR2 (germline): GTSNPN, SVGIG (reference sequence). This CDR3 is CAWRPNSLNNSPLHF. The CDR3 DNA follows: TGTGCCTGGAGGCCTAACAGTTTGAATAATTCACCCCTCCACTTT. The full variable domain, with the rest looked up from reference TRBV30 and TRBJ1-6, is SQTIHQWPATLVQPVGSPLSLECTVEGTSNPNLYWYRQAAGRGLQLLFYSVGIGQISSEVPQNLSASRPQDRQFILSSKKLLLSDSGFYLCAWRPNSLNNSPLHFGNGTRLTVT.

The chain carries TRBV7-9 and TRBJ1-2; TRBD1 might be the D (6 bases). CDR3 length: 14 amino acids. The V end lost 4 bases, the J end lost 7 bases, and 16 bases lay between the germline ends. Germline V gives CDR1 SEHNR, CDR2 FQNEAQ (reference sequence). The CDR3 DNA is TGTGCCAGCAGCTCTCGGACAGTTACCCCTGGCTACACCTTC. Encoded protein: CASSSRTVTPGYTF. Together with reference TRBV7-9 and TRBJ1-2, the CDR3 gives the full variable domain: DTGVSQNPRHKITKRGQNVTFRCDPISEHNRLYWYRQTLGQGPEFLTYFQNEAQLEKSRLLSDRFSAERPKGSFSTLEIQRTEQGDSAMYLCASSSRTVTPGYTFGSGTRLTVV.

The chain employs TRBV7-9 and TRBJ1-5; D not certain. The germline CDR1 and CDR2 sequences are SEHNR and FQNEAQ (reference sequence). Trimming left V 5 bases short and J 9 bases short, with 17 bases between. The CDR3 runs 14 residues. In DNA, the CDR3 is TGTGCCAGCAGCAATTCCTACGACGTACGGCCCCAGCATTTT. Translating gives CASSNSYDVRPQHF.

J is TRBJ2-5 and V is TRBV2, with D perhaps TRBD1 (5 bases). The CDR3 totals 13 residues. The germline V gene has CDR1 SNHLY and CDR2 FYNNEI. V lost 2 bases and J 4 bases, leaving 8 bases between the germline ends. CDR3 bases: TGTGCCAGCAGTGAACAAGGGGTAGAGACCCAGTACTTC. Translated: CASSEQGVETQYF.

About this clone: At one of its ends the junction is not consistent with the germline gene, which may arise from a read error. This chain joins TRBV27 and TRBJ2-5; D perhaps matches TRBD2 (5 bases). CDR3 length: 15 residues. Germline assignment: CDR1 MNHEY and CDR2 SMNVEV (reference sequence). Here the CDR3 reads CASSLLGSEGRVLNF. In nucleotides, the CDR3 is TGTGCCAGCAGTTTATTAGGGTCAGAGGGTAGGGTGTTGAACTTC.

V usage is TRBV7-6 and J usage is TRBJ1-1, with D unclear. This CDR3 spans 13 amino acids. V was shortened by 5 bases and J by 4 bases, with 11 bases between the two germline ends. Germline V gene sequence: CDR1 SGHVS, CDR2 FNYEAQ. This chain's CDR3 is CASSPSGATEAFF. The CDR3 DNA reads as TGTGCCAGCAGCCCTAGCGGTGCCACTGAAGCTTTCTTT.

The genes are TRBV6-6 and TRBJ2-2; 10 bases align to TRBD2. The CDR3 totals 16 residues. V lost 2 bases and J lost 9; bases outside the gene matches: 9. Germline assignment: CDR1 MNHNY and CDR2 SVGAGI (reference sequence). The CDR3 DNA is TGTGCCAGCAGTTACACTAGCGGGGCCTCCCCGTGGGAGCTGTTTTTT. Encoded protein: CASSYTSGASPWELFF.